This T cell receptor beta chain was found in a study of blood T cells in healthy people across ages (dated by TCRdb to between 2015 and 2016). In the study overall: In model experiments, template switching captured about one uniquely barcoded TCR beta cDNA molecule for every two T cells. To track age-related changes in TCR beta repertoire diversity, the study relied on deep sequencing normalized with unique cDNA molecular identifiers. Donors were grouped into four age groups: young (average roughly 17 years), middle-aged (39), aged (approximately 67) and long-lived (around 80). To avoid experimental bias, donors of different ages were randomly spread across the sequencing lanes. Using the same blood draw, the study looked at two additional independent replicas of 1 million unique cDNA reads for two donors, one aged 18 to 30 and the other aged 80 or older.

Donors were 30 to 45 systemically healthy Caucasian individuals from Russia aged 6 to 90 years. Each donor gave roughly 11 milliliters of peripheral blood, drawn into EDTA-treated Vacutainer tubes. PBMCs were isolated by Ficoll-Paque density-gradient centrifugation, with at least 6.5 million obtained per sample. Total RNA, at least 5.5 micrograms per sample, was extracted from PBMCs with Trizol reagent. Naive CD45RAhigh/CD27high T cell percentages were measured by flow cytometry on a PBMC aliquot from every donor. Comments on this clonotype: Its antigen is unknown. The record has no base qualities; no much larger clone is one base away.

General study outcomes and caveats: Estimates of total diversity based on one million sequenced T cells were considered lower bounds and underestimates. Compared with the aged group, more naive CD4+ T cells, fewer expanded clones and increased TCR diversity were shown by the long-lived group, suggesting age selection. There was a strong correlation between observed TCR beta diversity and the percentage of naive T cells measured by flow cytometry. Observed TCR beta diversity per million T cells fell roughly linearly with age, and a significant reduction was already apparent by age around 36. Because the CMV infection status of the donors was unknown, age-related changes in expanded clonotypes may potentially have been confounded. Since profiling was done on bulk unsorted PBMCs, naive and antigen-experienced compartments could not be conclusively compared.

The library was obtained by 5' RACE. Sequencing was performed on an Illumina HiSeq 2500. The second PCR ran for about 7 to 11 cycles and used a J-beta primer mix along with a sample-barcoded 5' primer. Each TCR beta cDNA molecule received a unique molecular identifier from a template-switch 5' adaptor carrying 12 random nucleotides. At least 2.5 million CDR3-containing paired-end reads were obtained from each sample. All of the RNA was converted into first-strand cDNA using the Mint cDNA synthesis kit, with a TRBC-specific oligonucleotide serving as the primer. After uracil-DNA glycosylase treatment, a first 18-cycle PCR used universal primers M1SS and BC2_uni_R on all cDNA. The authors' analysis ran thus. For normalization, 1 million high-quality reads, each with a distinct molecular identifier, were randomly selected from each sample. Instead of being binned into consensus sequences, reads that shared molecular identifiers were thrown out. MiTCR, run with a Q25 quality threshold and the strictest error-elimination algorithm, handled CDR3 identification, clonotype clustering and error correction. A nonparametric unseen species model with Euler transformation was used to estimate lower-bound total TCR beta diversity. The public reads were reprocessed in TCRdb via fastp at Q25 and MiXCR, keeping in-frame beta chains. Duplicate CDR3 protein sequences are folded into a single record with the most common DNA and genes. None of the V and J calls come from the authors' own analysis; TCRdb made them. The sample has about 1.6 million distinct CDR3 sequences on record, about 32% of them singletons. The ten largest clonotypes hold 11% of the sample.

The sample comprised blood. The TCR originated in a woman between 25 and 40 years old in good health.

The nucleotide sequence reads TGCACCAGCAGCCAAGATGTGGCGGGAGGGCCATGGGAGACCCAGTACTTC. This is translated as CTSSQDVAGGPWETQYF. The V and J segments used are TRBV1 and TRBJ2-5; the table calls TRBD2, which could not be checked here. TRBV1 is a known pseudogene. CDR3 length: 17 amino acids, cysteine to phenylalanine. The read is trimmed to its CDR3 DNA, 51 bases read in frame from base 1.